The 24 T cell receptor beta chains below all came from one sample that was sequenced in a study of blood T cell repertoires in COVID-19. Assay used: immunoSEQ multiplex PCR; TCRdb lists only in-frame clones, some missing. The sample includes 250,000 to 300,000 clones, 81% of them seen just once. Sequenced input: peripheral blood. The receptor source for this set is a woman aged 55-69 years with active or convalescent COVID-19.

This clone was detected only a few times. This sequence joins TRBV7-2 and TRBJ2-5; 12 nucleotides line up with TRBD2. The CDR3 consists of 15 residues. Per germline, CDR1 SGHTA and CDR2 FQGNSA. V trimming: 5 bases; J trimming: 4 bases; junction bases outside the gene matches: 5. The CDR3 DNA is TGTGCCAGCAGCCGGACTAGCGGGGCCAGAGAGACCCAGTACTTC. Encoded protein: CASSRTSGARETQYF.

The J gene is TRBJ1-1, the V gene TRBV7-9, with D unresolved. The CDR3 is made up of 14 amino acids. V was clipped by 1 base and J by 3 bases, with 9 bases between them. The germline V gene encodes CDR1 SEHNR and CDR2 FQNEAQ (reference sequence). CDR3 sequence (DNA): TGTGCCAGCAGCTTAGACCTGGGAGACACTGAAGCTTTCTTT. Encoded protein: CASSLDLGDTEAFF.

The chain is built from TRBV7-2 and TRBJ2-3; weak D call: TRBD1 (5 bases). The V end lost 4 bases, the J end lost 9 bases, and 11 bases lay between the germline ends. Looked up from germline, CDR1 is SGHTA and CDR2 is FQGNSA. The length of the CDR3 is 12 residues. DNA of the CDR3: TGTGCCAGCAGCTCAGTAGCAGGGACGCAGTATTTT. This translates into CASSSVAGTQYF. Drawing the rest from reference TRBV7-2 and TRBJ2-3, the complete variable domain is GAGVSQSPSNKVTEKGKDVELRCDPISGHTALYWYRQSLGQGLEFLIYFQGNSAPDKSGLPSDRFSAERTGGSVSTLTIQRTQQEDSAVYLCASSSVAGTQYFGPGTRLTVL.

This chain uses TRBV7-9 with TRBJ1-2; 7 nucleotides match TRBD1. In germline, CDR1 is SEHNR, CDR2 FQNEAQ (reference sequence). The CDR3 has 15 residues. The V segment lost 0 bases and the J segment 6 bases; nucleotides outside the gene matches: 7. In DNA, the CDR3 is TGTGCCAGCAGCTTAGCGCGGAGGGGGCTTCATGGCTACACCTTC. It yields the protein CASSLARRGLHGYTF.

On this clone itself: Other nucleotide sequences in the sample specify the same CDR3. V usage is TRBV5-8 and J usage is TRBJ1-1; no clear D gene. V gave up 4 bases and J gave up 1 base, with 8 bases separating them. There are 13 residues in the CDR3. In germline, CDR1 is SGHTS, CDR2 YDEGEE. CDR3 DNA sequence: TGTGCCAGCAGCCTTCTAGGGAACACTGAAGCTTTCTTT. As protein: CASSLLGNTEAFF.

V and J are TRBV5-5 and TRBJ1-4; 10 bases agree with TRBD1. The CDR3 extends over 16 amino acids. From germline, CDR1 is SGHKS and CDR2 YYEKEE (reference sequence). V shed 3 bases and J 1 base; nucleotides not matched to a gene: 3. The CDR3 protein is CASSWGQGRTNEKLFF. CDR3 DNA sequence: TGTGCCAGCAGCTGGGGACAGGGGCGAACTAATGAAAAACTGTTTTTT. Based on the CDR3 plus reference TRBV5-5 and TRBJ1-4, the full variable domain is DAGVTQSPTHLIKTRGQQVTLRCSPISGHKSVSWYQQVLGQGPQFIFQYYEKEERGRGNFPDRFSARQFPNYSSELNVNALLLGDSALYLCASSWGQGRTNEKLFFGSGTQLSVL.

The chain has TRBV7-6 and TRBJ1-2; 10 bases agree with TRBD1. Per the germline V gene, CDR1 is SGHVS and CDR2 is FNYEAQ. J was trimmed by 6 bases and V by 0 bases; bases with no gene match: 4. The CDR3 contains 15 residues. CDR3: CASSLATGGKDGYTF. In nucleotides, the CDR3 is TGTGCCAGCAGCTTAGCGACAGGGGGCAAGGATGGCTACACCTTC. Full variable domain (remainder filled in from reference TRBV7-6 and TRBJ1-2): GAGVSQSPRYKVTKRGQDVALRCDPISGHVSLYWYRQALGQGPEFLTYFNYEAQQDKSGLPNDRFSAERPEGSISTLTIQRTEQRDSAMYRCASSLATGGKDGYTFGSGTRLTVV.

The chain joins TRBV29-1 to TRBJ2-7, with TRBD1 matching 8 bases. V trimming: 5 bases; J trimming: 6 bases; junction bases outside the gene matches: 9. Germline CDR1 and CDR2: SQVTM and ANQGSEA. The CDR3 runs 13 residues. The CDR3 region is CSVIGQGLAEQYF. The CDR3 nucleotides are TGCAGCGTTATCGGACAGGGTTTGGCCGAGCAGTACTTC.

This sequence joins TRBV25-1 and TRBJ1-5, with TRBD1 matching over 11 bases. V shed 6 bases and J 2 bases; nucleotides not matched to a gene: 0. The CDR3 length is 14 residues. Germline CDR1 and CDR2: MGHDK and SYGVNS. The CDR3 region is CASRGQGGNQPQHF. Written as DNA, the CDR3 is TGTGCCAGCAGGGGACAGGGGGGCAATCAGCCCCAGCATTTT.

The V and J genes are TRBV20-1 and TRBJ2-5; TRBD2 is a possible D gene (6 bases). This CDR3 comprises 13 residues. Germline V gives CDR1 DFQATT, CDR2 SNEGSKA (reference sequence). With 3 bases removed from V and 4 bases from J, the gap between germline ends came to 12 bases. CDR3: CSASTMGGETQYF. CDR3 in DNA: TGCAGTGCTAGTACCATGGGGGGAGAGACCCAGTACTTC.

This clone occurred once. CDR3 coding DNA: TGTGCCTGGAGGTGGCCTAGCTTCGTCGGGGAGCTGTTTTTT. Its translation: CAWRWPSFVGELFF. The chain has TRBV30 and TRBJ2-2, with D perhaps matching TRBD2 (5 bases). Germline CDR1 reads GTSNPN; CDR2 reads SVGIG (reference sequence). The CDR3 covers 14 residues. V lost 3 bases and J lost 7, with 15 bases in between.

This clone showed up just a few times. V usage is TRBV2 and J usage is TRBJ1-2; 10 bases agree with TRBD1. Germline values: CDR1 SNHLY, CDR2 FYNNEI. After removal of 10 bases from V and 0 bases from J, the junction contained 5 bases not matched to a gene. This CDR3 is 14 amino acids long. For the CDR3, the DNA is TGTGCCACCGGACAGGGGGTCTCTAACTATGGCTACACCTTC. This translates into CATGQGVSNYGYTF.

The chain carries TRBV6-5 and TRBJ1-3; a weak D match, TRBD1 (5 bases). Trimming shortened V by 2 bases and J by 4 bases, and 15 bases separated the two germline ends. The CDR3 is 16 amino acids. Looked up from germline, CDR1 is MNHEY and CDR2 is SVGAGI. The CDR3 spells CASSYDSPIQGNTIYF. The CDR3 DNA is TGTGCCAGCAGTTACGACAGTCCGATTCAAGGAAACACCATATATTTT.

The chain employs TRBV2 and TRBJ1-2; no clear D gene. The CDR3 extends over 13 amino acids. V lost 3 bases to trimming and J lost 0 bases, with 5 bases between them. In germline, CDR1 is SNHLY, CDR2 FYNNEI. CDR3 region: CASSEQTNYGYTF. The DNA of the CDR3 is TGTGCCAGCAGTGAGCAGACTAACTATGGCTACACCTTC.

The genes are TRBV9 and TRBJ2-3, with D tentatively TRBD2 (7 bases). V lost 0 bases, J lost 1 base, and 12 bases lay in between. CDR3 length: 16 residues. CDR1 is SGDLS and CDR2 is YYNGEE in the germline V gene. DNA for the CDR3: TGTGCCAGCAGCGTAGAGGCGGGGGCCCGCACAGATACGCAGTATTTT. It encodes CASSVEAGARTDTQYF.

The rearrangement links TRBV12-3 or TRBV12-4 to TRBJ1-1; D might be TRBD1 (6 bases). V was trimmed by 3 bases and J by 6 bases, leaving 11 bases between them. The CDR3 loop spans 13 amino acids. The CDR3 DNA reads TGTGCCAGCAGTTTGGGGGCCAGAGCTGAAGCTTTCTTT. It yields the protein CASSLGARAEAFF.

The V call is TRBV19, the J call TRBJ1-3; D not certain. Germline CDR1 LNHDA, CDR2 SQIVND (reference sequence). Trimming removed 3 bases from V and 0 bases from J, with 9 bases in between. The CDR3 totals 15 residues. The CDR3 region has the DNA TGTGCCAGTAGTATCTACGATTTCTCTGGAAACACCATATATTTT. Encoded protein: CASSIYDFSGNTIYF.

The V call is TRBV20-1, the J call TRBJ2-1; D not certain. Germline V CDR1 and CDR2: DFQATT, SNEGSKA (reference sequence). The CDR3 loop spans 12 amino acids. Trimming shortened V by 3 bases and J by 4 bases, and 7 bases separated the two germline ends. CDR3 loop: CSASYRYNEQFF. CDR3 DNA: TGCAGTGCTAGTTACAGATACAATGAGCAGTTCTTC.

This chain connects TRBV19 to TRBJ1-1, with 7 bases lining up with TRBD1. The germline V gene encodes CDR1 LNHDA and CDR2 SQIVND (reference sequence). The CDR3 sequence is 13 residues long. Trimming removed 7 bases from V and 4 bases from J; junction bases left unmatched: 6. CDR3 sequence: CASIGQDRTEAFF. CDR3 nucleotides: TGTGCCAGTATCGGACAGGATCGCACTGAAGCTTTCTTT. The entire variable domain, with the rest obtained from reference TRBV19 and TRBJ1-1, is as follows: DGGITQSPKYLFRKEGQNVTLSCEQNLNHDAMYWYRQDPGQGLRLIYYSQIVNDFQKGDIAEGYSVSREKKESFPLTVTSAQKNPTAFYLCASIGQDRTEAFFGQGTRLTVV.

The chain is built from TRBV5-1 and TRBJ1-1; 10 bases match TRBD1. The CDR3 runs to 14 residues. CDR1 and CDR2 (germline): SGHRS, YFSETQ. With 4 bases clipped from V and 4 bases from J, the junction kept 4 bases outside the gene matches. The CDR3 coding sequence is TGCGCCAGCAGCATTAGGACAGGGGGCACTGAAGCTTTCTTT. This codes for CASSIRTGGTEAFF.

The genes are TRBV12-5 and TRBJ1-2, with a tentative D call TRBD1 (5 bases). The germline V and J ends were trimmed by 6 bases and 8 bases, with 7 bases remaining between them. This CDR3 is built from 10 residues. The germline gives CDR1 LGHNT, CDR2 FRNRAP. The CDR3 loop reads CASGRGGYTF. In nucleotides, the CDR3 is TGTGCTAGTGGCCGGGGGGGCTACACCTTC.

The chain uses TRBV27 and TRBJ2-5; 7 bases agree with TRBD2. Unmatched junction bases numbered 8, after V lost 4 bases and J lost 6 bases. The CDR3 extends over 14 amino acids. Germline loops: CDR1 MNHEY, CDR2 SMNVEV (reference sequence). CDR3: CASSSTSVQKTQYF. The DNA of the CDR3 is TGTGCCAGCAGTTCAACTAGCGTCCAGAAGACCCAGTACTTC.

The chain links TRBV27 to TRBJ2-3; the D gene is possibly TRBD2 (7 bases). Germline V lookup: CDR1 MNHEY, CDR2 SMNVEV (reference sequence). Trimming took 6 bases from V and 6 from J, leaving 16 bases between them. The CDR3 totals 14 residues. As DNA, the CDR3 is TGTGCCAGCAGAAATGGGGGGGGGCAGGATACGCAGTATTTT. This gives the protein CASRNGGGQDTQYF.

V gene TRBV5-1 combines with J gene TRBJ1-1; 7 bases match TRBD1. CDR3 size: 13 residues. CDR1 and CDR2 (germline): SGHRS, YFSETQ. With 4 bases clipped from V and 9 bases from J, the junction kept 9 bases outside the gene matches. The DNA for the CDR3 is TGCGCCAGCAGCGACAGACAGGGACAAAAAGCTTTCTTT. It encodes CASSDRQGQKAFF.